Presented here are 30 T cell receptor beta chains from one specimen sequenced in a study of T cell repertoires in cytomegalovirus infection. TCRdb itself ran the reads through MiXCR, one entry per CDR3 protein. The table has 250,000 to 300,000 distinct CDR3 sequences, roughly 9.1% seen once; the top ten hold roughly 16%. Sequenced input: PBMCs. The receptors shown here come from a human donor in good health (CMV status not recorded). Some clones in this sample may be carry-over from other donors' samples.

This clonotype was counted many times. DNA of the CDR3: TGTGCCAGCATTTCCCCAGGGGACACCGGGGAGCTGTTTTTT. Encoded protein: CASISPGDTGELFF. The chain joins TRBV12-3 or TRBV12-4 to TRBJ2-2, with D possibly matching TRBD1 (6 bases). The length of the CDR3 is 14 residues. V lost 7 bases, J lost 3 bases, and 12 bases lay in between.

There are many counts of this clonotype. This sequence joins TRBV5-1 and TRBJ2-5; D might be TRBD1 or TRBD2, each matching 5 bases. Per the germline V gene, CDR1 is SGHRS and CDR2 is YFSETQ. The CDR3 is made up of 17 amino acids. The V end was cut by 0 bases, the J end by 7 bases, with 22 bases between. CDR3 nucleotide sequence: TGCGCCAGCAGCTTGGAGGCCGGGATAGGGACGGTAGTGACCCAGTACTTC. Translating gives CASSLEAGIGTVVTQYF. Full variable domain (outside the CDR3, taken from reference TRBV5-1 and TRBJ2-5): KAGVTQTPRYLIKTRGQQVTLSCSPISGHRSVSWYQQTPGQGLQFLFEYFSETQRNKGNFPGRFSGRQFSNSRSEMNVSTLELGDSALYLCASSLEAGIGTVVTQYFGPGTRLLVL.

V gene TRBV5-1 combines with J gene TRBJ1-1; maybe TRBD1 (5 bases). V dropped 0 bases and J dropped 11 bases, with 11 bases sitting between them. Germline assignment: CDR1 SGHRS and CDR2 YFSETQ. This CDR3 is built from 12 residues. The CDR3 here is CASSLGGIAAFF. The CDR3, as DNA: TGCGCCAGCAGCTTGGGGGGGATAGCGGCTTTCTTT.

The gene calls are TRBV7-2 and TRBJ1-4; 12 nucleotides line up with TRBD1. V gave up 1 base and J gave up 13 bases; unmatched junction bases: 16. Germline V lookup: CDR1 SGHTA, CDR2 FQGNSA. The CDR3 runs 18 residues. CDR3 amino acids: CASSLVPPRDRGPKGLFF. CDR3 sequence (DNA): TGTGCCAGCAGCTTAGTCCCCCCCCGGGACAGGGGGCCAAAGGGACTGTTTTTT.

In this sample, this clonotype turned up many times. The V call is TRBV5-6, the J call TRBJ1-4; 7 nucleotides agree with TRBD1. This CDR3 is built from 15 residues. J lost 7 bases, V lost 4 bases, and 10 bases had no gene match. The germline CDR1 and CDR2 sequences are SGHDT and YYEEEE. The CDR3, as DNA: TGTGCCAGCAGCGTCGGACAGGCCCCTATTGAAAAACTGTTTTTT. Its protein is CASSVGQAPIEKLFF.

V is TRBV19 and J is TRBJ1-1; tentatively, D is TRBD1 (6 bases). The CDR3 loop spans 14 amino acids. Trimming pared 6 bases from V and 4 bases from J, leaving 15 bases between. Looked up from germline, CDR1 is LNHDA and CDR2 is SQIVND (reference sequence). The DNA of the CDR3 is TGTGCCAGTAGCCTACAGGGCGTTGGCACTGAAGCTTTCTTT. It codes for CASSLQGVGTEAFF.

This clonotype came up many times. This chain's CDR3 is CASSATSGRFNEQFF. DNA of the CDR3: TGTGCCAGCAGCGCGACTAGCGGGAGGTTTAATGAGCAGTTCTTC. This chain joins TRBV7-2 and TRBJ2-1, with TRBD2 identical over 13 bases. After removal of 5 bases from V and 7 bases from J, the junction contained 5 bases not matched to a gene. CDR3 length: 15 amino acids. Germline V gene lookup returns CDR1 SGHTA and CDR2 FQGNSA. Together with reference TRBV7-2 and TRBJ2-1, the CDR3 gives the full variable domain: GAGVSQSPSNKVTEKGKDVELRCDPISGHTALYWYRQSLGQGLEFLIYFQGNSAPDKSGLPSDRFSAERTGGSVSTLTIQRTQQEDSAVYLCASSATSGRFNEQFFGPGTRLTVL.

The J gene is TRBJ2-1, the V gene TRBV28, with TRBD2 identical over 12 bases. CDR3 length equals 17 residues. The trim removed 2 bases at V and 7 bases at J, leaving 9 bases unmatched. Germline lookup yields CDR1 MDHEN and CDR2 SYDVKM. The CDR3 DNA follows: TGTGCCAGCAGTTTAGGGGCTAGCGGGGGGGCGAGTAATGAGCAGTTCTTC. Protein product: CASSLGASGGASNEQFF.

The gene calls are TRBV28 and TRBJ2-2; D is ambiguous. Germline V gene data show CDR1 as MDHEN and CDR2 as SYDVKM. CDR3 length equals 13 residues. Trimming left V 5 bases short and J 3 bases short, with 7 bases between. CDR3 nucleotides: TGTGCCAGCAGTCCATCCGACACCGGGGAGCTGTTTTTT. It specifies CASSPSDTGELFF.

This clonotype was seen ten or more times. DNA for the CDR3: TGTGCCAGCAGCTTACAAAGGGGCCTCCAAGAGACCCAGTACTTC. Translating gives CASSLQRGLQETQYF. V gene TRBV11-2 combines with J gene TRBJ2-5, with D maybe TRBD1 (5 bases). Germline V gene lookup returns CDR1 SGHAT and CDR2 FQNNGV. Trimming shortened V by 2 bases and J by 1 base, and 11 bases separated the two germline ends. CDR3 length equals 15 residues.

The rearrangement joins TRBV5-6 to TRBJ2-7, with 10 bases that match TRBD2. CDR3 length equals 13 residues. The V gene's germline CDR1 is SGHDT and CDR2 YYEEEE. With 7 bases clipped from V and 7 bases from J, the junction kept 8 bases outside the gene matches. The CDR3 reads CASHPGLAREQYF. CDR3 coding DNA: TGTGCCAGCCACCCGGGACTAGCGAGGGAGCAGTACTTC.

There are many counts of this clonotype. This sequence joins TRBV20-1 and TRBJ2-5; possible D gene TRBD2, 5 bases. CDR1 and CDR2 (germline): DFQATT, SNEGSKA (reference sequence). The V gene lost 6 bases and the J gene lost 5 bases, with 13 bases spanning the gap. The CDR3 extends over 12 amino acids. The CDR3 protein is CSALSGKETQYF. In DNA, the CDR3 is TGCAGTGCCCTCTCCGGGAAGGAGACCCAGTACTTC.

This clonotype was picked up many times. V is TRBV7-2 and J is TRBJ2-1; tentatively, D is TRBD1 or TRBD2 (7 bases each). The CDR3 length is 16 residues. Germline loops: CDR1 SGHTA, CDR2 FQGNSA. The ends were cut back, 5 bases at V and 9 bases at J, with 23 bases in the middle. The CDR3 nucleotides are TGTGCCAGCAGCCCAGCCAGGGGGGGGGCCCAGGGTGAGCAGTTCTTC. Its translation is CASSPARGGAQGEQFF. Supplemented by reference TRBV7-2 and TRBJ2-1, the full variable domain reads GAGVSQSPSNKVTEKGKDVELRCDPISGHTALYWYRQSLGQGLEFLIYFQGNSAPDKSGLPSDRFSAERTGGSVSTLTIQRTQQEDSAVYLCASSPARGGAQGEQFFGPGTRLTVL.

This clonotype was observed a single time. The V call is TRBV28, the J call TRBJ1-2, with D possibly matching TRBD1 (5 bases). The V and J ends lost 5 bases and 2 bases respectively, with 12 bases between them. The CDR3 loop spans 14 amino acids. The germline V gene encodes CDR1 MDHEN and CDR2 SYDVKM. The CDR3 reads CASSGLGRNYGYTF. For the CDR3, the DNA is TGTGCCAGCAGTGGGCTGGGGCGGAACTATGGCTACACCTTC.

This clonotype was counted ten times or more. This chain connects TRBV6-6 to TRBJ2-1; D unresolved. Trimming shortened V by 0 bases and J by 10 bases, and 7 bases separated the two germline ends. This CDR3 comprises 12 residues. Germline assignment: CDR1 MNHNY and CDR2 SVGAGI (reference sequence). This CDR3 is CASSYSRGEQFF. CDR3 sequence (DNA): TGTGCCAGCAGTTACTCGCGTGGGGAGCAGTTCTTC.

This clonotype was counted at least ten times. The gene calls are TRBV7-8 and TRBJ2-5; TRBD1 is a possible D gene (5 bases). Deletions cut 1 base from V and 5 bases from J, with 14 bases between. This CDR3 region has 15 residues. Germline V lookup: CDR1 SGHVS, CDR2 FQNEAQ. CDR3 loop: CASSLVDSPRETQYF. The CDR3 DNA sequence: TGTGCCAGCAGCTTAGTTGACAGCCCGAGGGAGACCCAGTACTTC.

In regard to this clonotype: A much larger clone sits a single nucleotide away, making a read error possible. The chain has TRBV7-2 and TRBJ2-1, with 9 bases identical to TRBD2. Germline assignment: CDR1 SGHTA and CDR2 FQGNSA. This CDR3 is 14 amino acids long. CDR3 protein: CANSPRLAVNEQFF. The CDR3 bases are TGTGCCAACAGCCCCCGACTAGCGGTCAATGAGCAGTTCTTC.

The table lists this clonotype with a few counts. V gene TRBV6-2 or TRBV6-3 combines with J gene TRBJ1-2; D is unclear. The CDR3 totals 15 residues. CDR1 MNHEY and CDR2 SVGEGT come from the germline V gene. V lost 6 bases to trimming and J lost 1 base, with 15 bases between them. CDR3 protein: CASSPATGSNYGYTF. CDR3 DNA sequence: TGTGCCAGCAGCCCTGCGACGGGGAGTAACTATGGCTACACCTTC.

This clonotype was detected ten times or more. The chain uses TRBV7-2 and TRBJ2-7, with 15 bases that match TRBD2. The V and J ends lost 5 bases and 5 bases, in that order; junction bases with no gene match: 4. This CDR3 contains 15 residues. Germline loops: CDR1 SGHTA, CDR2 FQGNSA. The CDR3 nucleotides read TGTGCCAGCAGCACCCGGACTAGCGGGAGGGACGAGCAGTACTTC. It encodes CASSTRTSGRDEQYF.

This clonotype has more than one count but fewer than ten. The rearrangement joins TRBV20-1 to TRBJ1-2; a possible D gene is TRBD1 (6 bases). Germline CDR1 DFQATT, CDR2 SNEGSKA (reference sequence). CDR3 length equals 15 residues. Trimming pared 0 bases from V and 4 bases from J, leaving 15 bases between. In DNA form, the CDR3 reads TGCAGTGCTAGAGATATAGGCAGGGACATCTATGGCTACACCTTC. It yields the protein CSARDIGRDIYGYTF.

There are many counts of this clonotype. The chain joins TRBV29-1 to TRBJ1-4; D ambiguous. V was pared by 4 bases and J by 2 bases, with 8 bases between. Per the germline V gene, CDR1 is SQVTM and CDR2 is ANQGSEA. This CDR3 spans 13 amino acids. In DNA form, the CDR3 reads TGCAGCGTTGCACAGCGGACTAATGAAAAACTGTTTTTT. Protein: CSVAQRTNEKLFF. Full variable domain (outside the CDR3, taken from reference TRBV29-1 and TRBJ1-4): SAVISQKPSRDICQRGTSLTIQCQVDSQVTMMFWYRQQPGQSLTLIATANQGSEATYESGFVIDKFPISRPNLTFSTLTVSNMSPEDSSIYLCSVAQRTNEKLFFGSGTQLSVL.

This clonotype was detected many times. The rearrangement links TRBV28 to TRBJ1-2; D is possibly TRBD1 (6 bases). This CDR3 region has 13 residues. V lost 5 bases and J 6 bases, leaving 13 bases between the germline ends. The V gene's germline CDR1 is MDHEN and CDR2 SYDVKM. The CDR3: CASSPTGQDGYTF. CDR3 coding DNA: TGTGCCAGCAGTCCCACAGGGCAGGATGGCTACACCTTC.

This clonotype was counted ten times or more. V and J are TRBV7-2 and TRBJ1-1, with D unresolved. The CDR3 is made up of 13 amino acids. The germline gives CDR1 SGHTA, CDR2 FQGNSA. V was pared by 8 bases and J by 0 bases, with 10 bases between. The CDR3 sequence: CASGIGMNTEAFF. The CDR3 DNA is TGTGCCAGCGGAATAGGCATGAACACTGAAGCTTTCTTT.

V and J are TRBV7-2 and TRBJ2-2; 8 bases line up with TRBD1. The ends lost 1 base at V and 5 bases at J; junction bases unmatched: 6. This CDR3 is 16 amino acids long. The germline CDR1 and CDR2 sequences are SGHTA and FQGNSA. CDR3 sequence reads: CASSLGSGGTTGELFF. The CDR3 nucleotides are TGTGCCAGCAGCTTAGGATCAGGGGGCACAACCGGGGAGCTGTTTTTT.

The sample holds many counts of this clonotype. The chain joins TRBV28 to TRBJ2-5, with D perhaps matching TRBD1 (7 bases). CDR1 and CDR2 (germline): MDHEN, SYDVKM. The CDR3 spans 14 residues. V was shortened by 5 bases and J by 5 bases, with 15 bases between the two germline ends. CDR3: CASSGGVRGETQYF. CDR3 nucleotides: TGTGCCAGCAGTGGAGGGGTCAGGGGGGAGACCCAGTACTTC.

A few counts support this clonotype. The chain uses TRBV19 and TRBJ2-2; 9 bases fit TRBD1. The CDR3 length is 15 residues. V lost 6 bases to trimming and J lost 4 bases; unmatched junction nucleotides: 6. Per germline, CDR1 LNHDA and CDR2 SQIVND (reference sequence). The DNA for the CDR3 is TGTGCCAGTAGAACCCGGGACAGGGCCACCGGGGAGCTGTTTTTT. Translated, it gives CASRTRDRATGELFF. Looking up the rest from reference TRBV19 and TRBJ2-2 gives the full variable domain: DGGITQSPKYLFRKEGQNVTLSCEQNLNHDAMYWYRQDPGQGLRLIYYSQIVNDFQKGDIAEGYSVSREKKESFPLTVTSAQKNPTAFYLCASRTRDRATGELFFGEGSRLTVL.

This clonotype appeared many times. V and J are TRBV27 and TRBJ2-3; possible D gene TRBD2, 5 bases. This CDR3 is built from 15 residues. Trimming removed 6 bases at V and 5 bases at J, with 18 bases between. Germline CDR1 and CDR2: MNHEY and SMNVEV (reference sequence). The CDR3 spells CASRRTQDLRDTQYF. The CDR3 region has the DNA TGTGCCAGCAGGCGGACTCAAGACCTGAGAGATACGCAGTATTTT.

This clonotype has a count of ten or more. The genes are TRBV7-2 and TRBJ2-7, with TRBD2 identical over 14 bases. V shed 4 bases, J shed 0 bases, and the junction held 5 bases outside the gene matches. This CDR3 contains 17 residues. From germline, CDR1 is SGHTA and CDR2 FQGNSA. CDR3 loop: CASSSPGTSGSSYEQYF. The CDR3 nucleotides read TGTGCCAGCAGCTCTCCCGGGACTAGCGGGAGCTCCTACGAGCAGTACTTC. Full variable domain (rest looked up from reference TRBV7-2 and TRBJ2-7): GAGVSQSPSNKVTEKGKDVELRCDPISGHTALYWYRQSLGQGLEFLIYFQGNSAPDKSGLPSDRFSAERTGGSVSTLTIQRTQQEDSAVYLCASSSPGTSGSSYEQYFGPGTRLTVT.

This clonotype was observed a few times. The chain is built from TRBV28 and TRBJ2-1; 8 nucleotides match TRBD1. The V gene's germline CDR1 is MDHEN and CDR2 SYDVKM. There are 19 residues in the CDR3. J was trimmed by 0 bases and V by 2 bases; bases with no gene match: 12. CDR3 sequence: CASSLIDLQGANSYNEQFF. CDR3 sequence (DNA): TGTGCCAGCAGTTTAATCGACCTGCAGGGGGCTAACTCCTACAATGAGCAGTTCTTC.

This clonotype was seen a few times. This chain links TRBV18 with TRBJ2-4; 8 nucleotides line up with TRBD2. Germline V gene sequence: CDR1 KGHSH, CDR2 LQKENI. This CDR3 comprises 17 residues. V lost 3 bases to trimming and J lost 1 base; unmatched junction nucleotides: 8. CDR3: CASSPSASGLAKNIQYF. CDR3 DNA sequence: TGTGCCAGCTCACCGTCGGCTAGCGGGTTGGCCAAAAACATTCAGTACTTC.